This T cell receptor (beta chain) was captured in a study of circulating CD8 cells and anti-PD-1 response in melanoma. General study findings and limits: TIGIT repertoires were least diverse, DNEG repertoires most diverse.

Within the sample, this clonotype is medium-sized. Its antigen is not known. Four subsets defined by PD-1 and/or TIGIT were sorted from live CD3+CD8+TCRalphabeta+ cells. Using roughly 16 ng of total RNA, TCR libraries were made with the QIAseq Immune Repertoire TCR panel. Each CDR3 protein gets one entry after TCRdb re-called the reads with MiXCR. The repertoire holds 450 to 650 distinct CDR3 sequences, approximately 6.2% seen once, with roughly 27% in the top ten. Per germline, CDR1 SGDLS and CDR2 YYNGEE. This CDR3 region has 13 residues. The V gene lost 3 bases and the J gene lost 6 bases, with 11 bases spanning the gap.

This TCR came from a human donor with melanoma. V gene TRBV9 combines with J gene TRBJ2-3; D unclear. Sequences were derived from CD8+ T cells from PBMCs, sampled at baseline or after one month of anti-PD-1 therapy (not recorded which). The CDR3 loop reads CASSDGPSDTQYF. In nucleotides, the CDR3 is TGTGCCAGCAGCGACGGGCCCAGCGATACGCAGTATTTT. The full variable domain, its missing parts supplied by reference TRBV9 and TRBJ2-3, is DSGVTQTPKHLITATGQRVTLRCSPRSGDLSVYWYQQSLDQGLQFLIQYYNGEERAKGNILERFSAQQFPDLHSELNLSSLELGDSALYFCASSDGPSDTQYFGPGTRLTVL.